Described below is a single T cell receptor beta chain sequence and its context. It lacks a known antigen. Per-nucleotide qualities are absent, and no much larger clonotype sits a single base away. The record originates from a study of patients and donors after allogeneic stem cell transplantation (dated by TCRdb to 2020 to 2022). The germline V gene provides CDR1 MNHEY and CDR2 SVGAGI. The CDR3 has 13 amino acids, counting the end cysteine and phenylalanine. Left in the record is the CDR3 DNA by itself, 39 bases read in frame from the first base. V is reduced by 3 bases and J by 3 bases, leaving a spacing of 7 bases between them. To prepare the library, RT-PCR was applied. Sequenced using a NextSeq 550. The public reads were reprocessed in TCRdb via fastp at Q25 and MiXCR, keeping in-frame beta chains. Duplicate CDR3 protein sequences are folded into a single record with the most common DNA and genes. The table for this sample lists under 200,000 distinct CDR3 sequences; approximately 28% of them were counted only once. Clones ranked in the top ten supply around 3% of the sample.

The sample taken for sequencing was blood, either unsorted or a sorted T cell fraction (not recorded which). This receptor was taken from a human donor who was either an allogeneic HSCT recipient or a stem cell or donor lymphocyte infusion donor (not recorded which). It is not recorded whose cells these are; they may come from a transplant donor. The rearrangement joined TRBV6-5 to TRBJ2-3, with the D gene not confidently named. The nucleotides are TGTGCCAGCAGTTATAGGAGTACAGATACGCAGTATTTT. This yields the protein CASSYRSTDTQYF.